Included here is one T cell receptor (beta chain) sequence, with context. This sample was included in a study of blood T cell repertoires in COVID-19. As for the study in general: COVID-19 samples collected from the United States, Italy and Spain covered acute and convalescent phases. From T cells, B-cell-depleted T cells, or PBMCs came the material, which was cDNA or gDNA.

In the study's own analysis: Estimation of nucleated cell counts relied on the amplification of reference gene primers. This table comes from immunoSEQ multiplex PCR, and its TCRdb copy is limited to in-frame clones, with some not included. Clone size and the V and J calls come from that table; the DNA yielded D and trimming. The sample holds about 200,000 clones; roughly 80% are singletons and the top ten take around 4.7%. The CDR3 length is 16 residues. Per germline, CDR1 MNHNY and CDR2 SVGAGI (reference sequence). Trimming left V 0 bases short and J 4 bases short, with 13 bases between. V and J are TRBV6-6 and TRBJ1-3; no definite D call. This TCR derives from a human donor in a cohort sampled during active COVID-19. Sequenced sample: peripheral blood. The CDR3 region is CASSYSSENAGNTIYF. The CDR3 DNA is TGTGCCAGCAGTTACTCATCGGAGAATGCAGGAAACACCATATATTTT.